This section outlines one T cell receptor beta chain sequence together with its context. What it recognizes is unknown. This entry comes from a study of Ad26.COV2.S vaccination and SARS-CoV-2 variants. Regarding the study as a whole: Researchers reported similar non-spike TCR breadth in vaccine and placebo recipients.

Measured with immunoSEQ multiplex PCR; TCRdb has only the in-frame clones, and not every one. The sample lists around 350,000 clones; approximately 90% were seen once. The sample in question was peripheral blood, obtained after recovery from COVID-19. The TCR sequence derives from a human donor who had recovered from COVID-19.

DNA of the CDR3: TGCGCCAGCAGCCAAGAGCGGGGATGGACCCAGTACTTC. This translates into CASSQERGWTQYF. V gene TRBV4-3 combines with J gene TRBJ2-5; the D gene is possibly TRBD2 (6 bases). The CDR3 totals 13 residues. V lost 0 bases to trimming and J lost 7 bases, with 9 bases between them. Germline CDR1 LGHNA, CDR2 YSLEER.